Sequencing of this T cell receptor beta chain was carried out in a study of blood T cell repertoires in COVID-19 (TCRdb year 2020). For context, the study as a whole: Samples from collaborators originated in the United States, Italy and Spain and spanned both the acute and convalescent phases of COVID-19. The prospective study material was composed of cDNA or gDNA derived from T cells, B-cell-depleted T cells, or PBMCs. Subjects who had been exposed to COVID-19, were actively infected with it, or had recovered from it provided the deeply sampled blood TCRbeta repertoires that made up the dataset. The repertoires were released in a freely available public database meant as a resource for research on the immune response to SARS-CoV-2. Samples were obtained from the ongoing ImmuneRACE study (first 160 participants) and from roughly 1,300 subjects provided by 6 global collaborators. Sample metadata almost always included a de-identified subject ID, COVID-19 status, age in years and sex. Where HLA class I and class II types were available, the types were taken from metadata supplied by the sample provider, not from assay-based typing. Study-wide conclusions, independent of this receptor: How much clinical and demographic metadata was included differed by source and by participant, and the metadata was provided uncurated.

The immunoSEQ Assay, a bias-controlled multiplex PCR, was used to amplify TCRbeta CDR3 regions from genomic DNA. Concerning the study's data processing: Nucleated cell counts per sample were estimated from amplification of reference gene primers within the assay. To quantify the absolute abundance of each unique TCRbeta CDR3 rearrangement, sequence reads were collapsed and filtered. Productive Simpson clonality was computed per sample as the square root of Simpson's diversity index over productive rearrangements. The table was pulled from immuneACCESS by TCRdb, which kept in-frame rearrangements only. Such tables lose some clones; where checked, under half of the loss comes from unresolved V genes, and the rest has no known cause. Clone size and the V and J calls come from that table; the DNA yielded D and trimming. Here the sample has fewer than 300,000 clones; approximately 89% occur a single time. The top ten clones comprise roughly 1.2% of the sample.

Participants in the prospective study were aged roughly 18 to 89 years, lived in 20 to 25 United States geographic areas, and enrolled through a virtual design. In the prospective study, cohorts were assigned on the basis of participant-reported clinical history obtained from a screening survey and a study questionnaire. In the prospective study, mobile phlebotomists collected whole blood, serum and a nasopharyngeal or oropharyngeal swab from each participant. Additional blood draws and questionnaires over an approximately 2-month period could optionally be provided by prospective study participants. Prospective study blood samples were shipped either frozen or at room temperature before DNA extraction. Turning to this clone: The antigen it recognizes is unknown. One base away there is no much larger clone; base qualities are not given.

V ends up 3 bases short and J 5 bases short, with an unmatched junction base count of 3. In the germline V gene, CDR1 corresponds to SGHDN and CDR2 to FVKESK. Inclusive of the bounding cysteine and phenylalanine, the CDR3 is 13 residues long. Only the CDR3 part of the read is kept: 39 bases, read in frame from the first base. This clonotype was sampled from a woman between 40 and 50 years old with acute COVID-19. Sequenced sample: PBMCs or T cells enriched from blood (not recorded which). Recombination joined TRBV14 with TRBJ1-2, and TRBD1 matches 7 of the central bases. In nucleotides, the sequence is TGTGCCAGCAGCCAGGGCAGGGGGTATGGCTACACCTTC. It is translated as CASSQGRGYGYTF. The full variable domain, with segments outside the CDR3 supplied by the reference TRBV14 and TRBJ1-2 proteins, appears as EAGVTQFPSHSVIEKGQTVTLRCDPISGHDNLYWYRRVMGKEIKFLLHFVKESKQDESGMPNNRFLAERTGGTYSTLKVQPAELEDSGVYFCASSQGRGYGYTFGSGTRLTVV.